A selection of T cell receptor beta chains follows, all from one sample in a study of control samples from healthy donors and cancer patients. The table came from immunoSEQ multiplex PCR; TCRdb's copy has only in-frame clones and leaves some out. This sample has about 220,000 clones, with around 94% found just once. The sequencing input was blood. The origin of the receptors is a man in his fifties in good health. Both conserved end residues are trimmed from each CDR3. Each record gives: clone size, D gene, V gene, CDR3 protein. The D gene is left open where the match is weak. Clone size, where shown, is once, few, many, or a class for clones that have expanded.

abundance: once; d_gene: -; v_gene: TRBV19; CDR3aa: ASSIGGRASGANVLT
abundance: -; d_gene: -; v_gene: TRBV7-3; CDR3aa: ASSRTDVGSPLH
abundance: -; d_gene: -; v_gene: TRBV29-1; CDR3aa: SVLVPGVGGYT
abundance: -; d_gene: TRBD2; v_gene: TRBV5-1; CDR3aa: ASGLLAGVEDEQF
abundance: -; d_gene: -; v_gene: TRBV6-5; CDR3aa: ASSRGTEAF
abundance: -; d_gene: -; v_gene: TRBV15; CDR3aa: ATSRGGTNTDTQY
abundance: -; d_gene: -; v_gene: TRBV6-5; CDR3aa: ASNGQVAEKLF
abundance: -; d_gene: -; v_gene: TRBV19; CDR3aa: ASEGGGTEAF
abundance: -; d_gene: -; v_gene: TRBV2; CDR3aa: ASSYLPGLGNTIY
abundance: -; d_gene: -; v_gene: TRBV7-2; CDR3aa: ASSLGHVGEKLF
abundance: few; d_gene: TRBD1; v_gene: TRBV6-5; CDR3aa: ASRKQGMNTEAF
abundance: -; d_gene: -; v_gene: TRBV28; CDR3aa: ASSYTTGLSLGYT
abundance: -; d_gene: TRBD1; v_gene: TRBV4-1; CDR3aa: ASSQERTGYQPQH
abundance: few; d_gene: -; v_gene: TRBV5-1; CDR3aa: ASSLVVTANTGELF
abundance: once; d_gene: -; v_gene: TRBV5-1; CDR3aa: ASSVTGIRGYT
abundance: once; d_gene: -; v_gene: TRBV21-1; CDR3aa: ASSKGRGFNTEAF
abundance: -; d_gene: TRBD1; v_gene: TRBV10-3; CDR3aa: AISGTGAEQY
abundance: -; d_gene: -; v_gene: TRBV4-1; CDR3aa: ASSQGVTNTEAF
abundance: -; d_gene: -; v_gene: TRBV28; CDR3aa: ASSLGATNEKLF
abundance: -; d_gene: -; v_gene: TRBV5-1; CDR3aa: ASSLGHATYEQY
abundance: once; d_gene: -; v_gene: TRBV5-1; CDR3aa: ASRASGANVLT
abundance: few; d_gene: -; v_gene: TRBV28; CDR3aa: ASTIGGFDTEAF
abundance: -; d_gene: -; v_gene: TRBV12-3/TRBV12-4; CDR3aa: ASSLFGNQPQH
abundance: -; d_gene: TRBD1; v_gene: TRBV4-2; CDR3aa: ASSQRIGQGVVGGELF
abundance: -; d_gene: TRBD1; v_gene: TRBV19; CDR3aa: ASSPGTGFRNQPQH
abundance: -; d_gene: -; v_gene: TRBV4-1; CDR3aa: ASSQDRGTDISPLH
abundance: -; d_gene: -; v_gene: TRBV24-1; CDR3aa: ATSDSQGKREAF
abundance: -; d_gene: TRBD1; v_gene: TRBV9; CDR3aa: ASSVGTGTEETQY
abundance: once; d_gene: -; v_gene: TRBV11-1; CDR3aa: ASSLLSGDSGNTIY
abundance: -; d_gene: TRBD1; v_gene: TRBV18; CDR3aa: ASSGTGINVLT
abundance: -; d_gene: TRBD1; v_gene: TRBV3-1/TRBV3-2; CDR3aa: ASSLRDSSYEQY
abundance: -; d_gene: -; v_gene: TRBV7-9; CDR3aa: ASSLEANTEAF
abundance: -; d_gene: -; v_gene: TRBV18; CDR3aa: ASSPLSGDYNEQF
abundance: -; d_gene: -; v_gene: TRBV7-2; CDR3aa: ASSFSTDTGELF
abundance: -; d_gene: -; v_gene: TRBV7-9; CDR3aa: ASSLARDKGYGYT
abundance: -; d_gene: -; v_gene: TRBV6-6; CDR3aa: ASSRIRDLSTTNYGYT
abundance: -; d_gene: -; v_gene: TRBV19; CDR3aa: ASNRNVGVGANVLT
abundance: -; d_gene: -; v_gene: TRBV19; CDR3aa: ASSPNRRATDTQY
abundance: -; d_gene: -; v_gene: TRBV3-1/TRBV3-2; CDR3aa: ASSQDRGNEKLF
abundance: -; d_gene: -; v_gene: TRBV5-1; CDR3aa: ASSFSAAQETQY
abundance: once; d_gene: -; v_gene: TRBV5-4; CDR3aa: ASSTPRGDNSPLH
abundance: -; d_gene: -; v_gene: TRBV2; CDR3aa: ASRPGRAEAF
abundance: -; d_gene: -; v_gene: TRBV7-8; CDR3aa: ASSSLGVVEAF
abundance: -; d_gene: -; v_gene: TRBV5-6; CDR3aa: ASSSGQNSYEQY
abundance: -; d_gene: -; v_gene: TRBV12-2; CDR3aa: ASRWEDRGESTDTQY
abundance: -; d_gene: TRBD1; v_gene: TRBV14; CDR3aa: ASSQAGTVGTEAF
abundance: -; d_gene: -; v_gene: TRBV19; CDR3aa: ASTIRVDTEAF
abundance: once; d_gene: -; v_gene: TRBV3-1/TRBV3-2; CDR3aa: ASSQGNPRAGNTIY
abundance: -; d_gene: -; v_gene: TRBV28; CDR3aa: ASSLRAPDYGYT
abundance: -; d_gene: -; v_gene: TRBV28; CDR3aa: ASSLMQGVSNTGELF
abundance: -; d_gene: TRBD1; v_gene: TRBV5-1; CDR3aa: ASSLGTGRDEQF
abundance: -; d_gene: -; v_gene: TRBV6-5; CDR3aa: ASSYYPGHIYGYT
abundance: -; d_gene: TRBD1; v_gene: TRBV13; CDR3aa: ASSLSGGGEAF
abundance: -; d_gene: TRBD1; v_gene: TRBV19; CDR3aa: ASSLGTGDQPQH
abundance: once; d_gene: -; v_gene: TRBV3-1/TRBV3-2; CDR3aa: ASSNRDSYEQY